The 26 T cell receptor beta chains given below trace back to one sample, sequenced in a study of blood T cell repertoires in COVID-19. Method: immunoSEQ multiplex PCR; TCRdb's copy keeps in-frame clones and lacks some. The sample carries fewer than 500,000 clones, around 88% recorded once. Sequencing input: peripheral blood. These receptors were collected from a woman in her 30s with acute or convalescent COVID-19.

The CDR3: CASSQGIGRRASSYEQYF. In DNA form, the CDR3 reads TGTGCCAGCAGCCAAGGAATTGGACGCAGGGCCAGCTCCTACGAGCAGTACTTC. J is TRBJ2-7 and V is TRBV3-1 (or the pseudogene TRBV3-2), with D perhaps matching TRBD1 (5 bases). The CDR3 runs to 18 residues. The V gene lost 1 base and the J gene lost 0 bases, with 19 bases spanning the gap. The germline V gene has CDR1 LGHDT and CDR2 YNNKEL (reference sequence).

The CDR3 here is CASSEFVGRPEKLFF. The CDR3 DNA reads TGCGCCAGCAGTGAGTTTGTGGGGCGCCCGGAAAAACTGTTTTTT. V is TRBV10-1 and J is TRBJ1-4; a weak D match, TRBD1 (5 bases). The CDR3 has 15 residues. Trimming left V 1 base short and J 8 bases short, with 14 bases between. The germline gives CDR1 WNHNN, CDR2 SYGVQD (reference sequence).

This chain connects TRBV28 to TRBJ2-7, with TRBD2 matching 8 bases. The CDR3 covers 11 residues. The V gene end was trimmed by 10 bases and the J gene end by 5 bases; junction bases not matched to a gene: 4. Looked up from germline, CDR1 is MDHEN and CDR2 is SYDVKM. The CDR3 protein is CAIQRGNEQYF. The CDR3 coding sequence is TGTGCCATCCAGCGGGGGAACGAGCAGTACTTC.

V usage is TRBV19 and J usage is TRBJ2-7, with TRBD1 matching 10 bases. The CDR3 totals 15 residues. The V gene's germline CDR1 is LNHDA and CDR2 SQIVND (reference sequence). V dropped 3 bases and J dropped 4; count of bases not matched to a gene: 6. CDR3 DNA: TGTGCCAGTAGTATGAACCGGGACAGGGGTTACGAGCAGTACTTC. It translates to CASSMNRDRGYEQYF.

V gene TRBV11-2 combines with J gene TRBJ2-2; TRBD1 might be the D (6 bases). Germline CDR1 reads SGHAT; CDR2 reads FQNNGV. The CDR3 consists of 14 residues. Between the trimmed V and J ends, which lost 2 bases and 7 bases, there was a span of 11 bases. The CDR3 coding sequence is TGTGCCAGCAGCTTACGGACAGATCGCGGGGAGCTGTTTTTT. Translating it yields CASSLRTDRGELFF.

V and J are TRBV27 and TRBJ1-6; tentatively, D is TRBD1 (5 bases). V lost 2 bases and J 6 bases, leaving 5 bases between the germline ends. The CDR3 covers 13 residues. CDR1 and CDR2 (germline): MNHEY, SMNVEV (reference sequence). DNA for the CDR3: TGTGCCAGCAGTTTACAGGGTAATTCACCCCTCCACTTT. Its translation is CASSLQGNSPLHF.

The chain is built from TRBV27 and TRBJ1-6; 8 bases align to TRBD1. Germline V CDR1 and CDR2: MNHEY, SMNVEV (reference sequence). This CDR3 is built from 20 residues. V lost 3 bases, J lost 11 bases, and 24 bases stayed unmatched. The CDR3 region has the DNA TGTGCCAGCAGTTTCTCGCGGACAGGGAGCCGCCACAAAGCCGACCCACCCCTCCACTTT. It specifies CASSFSRTGSRHKADPPLHF.

The chain combines TRBV5-4 with TRBJ1-2; a possible D gene is TRBD1 (6 bases). The germline V gene has CDR1 SGHNT and CDR2 YYREEE (reference sequence). Trimming stripped 6 bases from V and 3 bases from J, with 12 bases between. The CDR3 contains 13 residues. The CDR3 loop is CASKGGGDYGYTF. The CDR3 bases are TGTGCCAGCAAGGGGGGGGGTGACTATGGCTACACCTTC.

Only a few counts were recorded for this clone. V and J are TRBV5-1 and TRBJ2-3, with 9 nucleotides matching TRBD1. CDR3 length: 15 amino acids. The trim removed 2 bases at V and 5 bases at J, leaving 6 bases unmatched. Germline V lookup: CDR1 SGHRS, CDR2 YFSETQ. CDR3 region: CASSFLTGGEDTQYF. In nucleotides, the CDR3 is TGCGCCAGCAGCTTCCTCACAGGGGGCGAAGATACGCAGTATTTT.

This clone was counted a few times. The chain carries TRBV6-1 and TRBJ1-2; a possible D gene is TRBD1 (6 bases). Germline CDR1 is MNHNS and CDR2 is SASEGT. V was shortened by 1 base and J by 7 bases, with 16 bases between the two germline ends. The CDR3 length is 15 residues. The CDR3 region has the DNA TGTGCCAGCAGTGAAGGCCCCGGCAGGGGCAGTGGCTACACCTTC. Its protein is CASSEGPGRGSGYTF.

The chain couples TRBV27 to TRBJ2-1; 8 bases map to TRBD2. Germline V gene sequence: CDR1 MNHEY, CDR2 SMNVEV (reference sequence). V shed 3 bases and J 6 bases; nucleotides not matched to a gene: 7. The CDR3 is 15 amino acids. CDR3 DNA: TGTGCCAGCAGTTTTATCGGGGGGGCTTTCAATGAGCAGTTCTTC. Amino acids: CASSFIGGAFNEQFF.

This clone was seen a handful of times. The CDR3 bases are TGTGCCAGCAGTGACTCTGCATCAGCGGCAGATACGCAGTATTTT. It translates to CASSDSASAADTQYF. The rearrangement uses TRBV6-4 and TRBJ2-3; weak D call: TRBD2 (5 bases). The V and J ends lost 0 bases and 4 bases respectively, with 11 bases between them. The CDR3 runs to 15 residues. Per the germline V gene, CDR1 is MRHNA and CDR2 is SNTAGT.

For the CDR3, the DNA is TGTGCCAGCAGTGTGCAGGATTTCTCCTATAATTCACCCCTCCACTTT. It is translated as CASSVQDFSYNSPLHF. V is TRBV2 and J is TRBJ1-6; D is unclear. CDR1 and CDR2 from the germline V gene are SNHLY and FYNNEI. V was pared by 4 bases and J by 0 bases, with 10 bases between. The CDR3 is 16 amino acids.

This rearrangement joins TRBV13 to TRBJ1-1, with D unclear. There are 14 residues in the CDR3. CDR1 and CDR2 from the germline V gene are PRHDT and FYEKMQ (reference sequence). Trimming cost V 5 bases and J 2 bases, with 12 bases left between them. CDR3 nucleotide sequence: TGTGCCAGCAGCCCGGCGGCTATTAACACTGAAGCTTTCTTT. This translates into CASSPAAINTEAFF.

This clone occurred a few times. The chain recombines TRBV4-2 with TRBJ1-4; tentative D call: TRBD1 (6 bases). CDR1 and CDR2 (germline): LGHNA, YNFKEQ. The CDR3 has 17 residues. V lost 0 bases and J 0 bases, leaving 11 bases between the germline ends. The CDR3: CASSQDDRRATNEKLFF. CDR3 DNA: TGTGCCAGCAGCCAAGATGACAGGAGAGCAACTAATGAAAAACTGTTTTTT.

The CDR3 is CASSQDLGSNTDTQYF. The CDR3 DNA sequence: TGTGCCAGCAGCCAAGATCTGGGCTCAAACACAGATACGCAGTATTTT. V usage is TRBV14 and J usage is TRBJ2-3; the D is unclear. V lost 0 bases, J lost 2 bases, and 12 bases lay in between. CDR1 and CDR2 (germline): SGHDN, FVKESK. CDR3 length equals 16 residues.

With respect to this clone: A read error may produce the germline difference seen at one junction end. The CDR3 nucleotides are TGTGCCAGCTCGGCCGGGACTACCTCCGACTTC. Residues: CASSAGTTSDF. V usage is TRBV6-5 and J usage is TRBJ2-5, with 7 bases identical to TRBD2. Germline V gene sequence: CDR1 MNHEY, CDR2 SVGAGI. This CDR3 is built from 11 residues.

V usage is TRBV7-9 and J usage is TRBJ1-1; 8 positions agree with TRBD1. Germline V gives CDR1 SEHNR, CDR2 FQNEAQ (reference sequence). This CDR3 is 10 amino acids long. V was clipped by 5 bases and J by 12 bases; unmatched bases: 2. CDR3 coding DNA: TGTGCCAGCAGCGGGACAGGAACTTTCTTT. Protein: CASSGTGTFF.

The rearrangement links TRBV5-8 to TRBJ2-7; 7 bases agree with TRBD1. From germline, CDR1 is SGHTS and CDR2 YDEGEE. V lost 2 bases and J lost 2; bases outside the gene matches: 7. The CDR3 runs 15 residues. CDR3 nucleotide sequence: TGTGCCAGCAGCTTTCAGGGGGACAGAGCCTACGAGCAGTACTTC. This codes for CASSFQGDRAYEQYF.

The V call is TRBV6-7, the J call TRBJ2-1, with TRBD2 identical over 13 bases. TRBV6-7 is an ORF, with its function uncertain. Unmatched junction bases numbered 2, after V lost 9 bases and J lost 0 bases. CDR3 length: 15 amino acids. Here the CDR3 DNA reads TGTGCCAGTGGGACTAGCGGGGACTCCTACAATGAGCAGTTCTTC. This gives the protein CASGTSGDSYNEQFF.

The chain is built from TRBV10-3 and TRBJ2-3, with a possible D match to TRBD1 (5 bases). This CDR3 comprises 15 residues. Germline V CDR1 and CDR2: ENHRY, SYGVKD. Trimming cost V 7 bases and J 2 bases, with 16 bases left between them. DNA for the CDR3: TGTGCCATCAAATCGACAGTGGGATTCACAGATACGCAGTATTTT. Translating it yields CAIKSTVGFTDTQYF.

The chain recombines TRBV25-1 with TRBJ2-2; TRBD2 is a possible D gene (5 bases). The germline V and J ends were trimmed by 1 base and 7 bases, with 10 bases remaining between them. The CDR3 runs to 14 residues. CDR1 and CDR2 from the germline V gene are MGHDK and SYGVNS. CDR3 in amino acids: CASSELGGSGELFF. The CDR3 region has the DNA TGTGCCAGCAGTGAATTGGGTGGGAGCGGGGAGCTGTTTTTT. The full variable domain, rest sourced from reference TRBV25-1 and TRBJ2-2, is EADIYQTPRYLVIGTGKKITLECSQTMGHDKMYWYQQDPGMELHLIHYSYGVNSTEKGDLSSESTVSRIRTEHFPLTLESARPSHTSQYLCASSELGGSGELFFGEGSRLTVL.

The CDR3 loop is CASSLSWGQGLSYNEQFF. The CDR3 bases are TGTGCCAGCAGCTTATCGTGGGGACAGGGGCTATCCTACAATGAGCAGTTCTTC. The chain is built from TRBV7-2 and TRBJ2-1, with 10 bases that match TRBD1. Losses at the gene ends were 2 bases for V and 1 base for J; bases not matched to a gene: 8. Germline-derived CDR1 and CDR2 are SGHTA and FQGNSA. The CDR3 runs 18 residues.

This clone has just one count. This sequence joins TRBV5-6 and TRBJ2-2, with D possibly matching TRBD1 (6 bases). Between the trimmed V and J ends, which lost 5 bases and 2 bases, there was a span of 25 bases. The CDR3 contains 19 residues. The germline V gene has CDR1 SGHDT and CDR2 YYEEEE. The CDR3 DNA reads as TGTGCCAGCAGGGAGAAACGGGCAGGGGCGTTGTTTAACACCGGGGAGCTGTTTTTT. Translation: CASREKRAGALFNTGELFF.

The J gene is TRBJ2-3, the V gene TRBV3-1 (or the pseudogene TRBV3-2); D is unclear. Per the germline V gene, CDR1 is LGHDT and CDR2 is YNNKEL (reference sequence). This CDR3 comprises 17 residues. Trimming left V 1 base short and J 4 bases short, with 18 bases between. In DNA, the CDR3 is TGTGCCAGCAGCCAAGTAGGAGTGCTAGGTCGCTCAGATACGCAGTATTTT. This sequence encodes CASSQVGVLGRSDTQYF.

Only one count was recorded for this clone. V is TRBV28 and J is TRBJ1-6, with a possible D match to TRBD1 (5 bases). The germline V gene has CDR1 MDHEN and CDR2 SYDVKM. The CDR3 length is 15 residues. Trimming removed 4 bases from V and 4 bases from J, with 11 bases in between. This CDR3 is CASSSGKGYNSPLHF. The CDR3 nucleotides are TGTGCCAGCAGTTCAGGGAAGGGGTATAATTCACCCCTCCACTTT.